Given below is one T cell receptor beta chain in context. The method was immunoSEQ multiplex PCR; TCRdb's version includes in-frame clones alone and lacks a portion of them. The table has about 72,000 clones, approximately 92% seen once; the top ten hold 10% to 12%. The data stem from a study of OX40 agonist ivuxolimab in advanced cancers. The clonotype originates from an adult with an advanced solid tumor such as melanoma, head and neck, liver or kidney cancer. Sequencing used CD4+ or CD8+ T cells sorted from blood, obtained in a trial of the OX40 agonist ivuxolimab.

CDR3 residues: CANTGQEPTTDTQYF. The CDR3 DNA follows: TGTGCTAACACAGGACAGGAACCGACCACAGATACGCAGTATTTT. The chain carries TRBV12-5 and TRBJ2-3; 7 bases match TRBD1. The V segment lost 10 bases and the J segment 2 bases; nucleotides outside the gene matches: 12. Germline CDR1 is LGHNT and CDR2 is FRNRAP. CDR3 length: 15 amino acids.